This T cell receptor beta chain was obtained from a study of CD8 T cells in ankylosing spondylitis. Broader study findings: What seemed typical of ankylosing spondylitis blood was a TCR beta motif built from fewer than ten highly homologous variants.

TCRdb independently ran MiXCR on the 5' RACE reads; one entry per CDR3 protein. The repertoire holds a few hundred thousand distinct CDR3 sequences, with 7% to 9% as singletons. Germline CDR1 reads MNHNY; CDR2 reads SVGAGI (reference sequence). The ends were cut back, 7 bases at V and 4 bases at J, with 8 bases in the middle. The CDR3 is 12 amino acids. The sample holds a few counts of this clonotype. Its antigen remains unknown. Input material: blood, either unsorted or a sorted T cell fraction (not recorded which). The chain joins TRBV6-6 to TRBJ1-5; weak D call: TRBD1 (6 bases). The TCR was taken from a male donor with ankylosing spondylitis. DNA for the CDR3: TGTGCCAGCAAGGGGGGGAATCAGCCCCAGCATTTT. It encodes CASKGGNQPQHF.